These 18 T cell receptor beta chains were all obtained from the same sample, sequenced in a study of blood T cell repertoires in COVID-19. Clones were sequenced by immunoSEQ multiplex PCR, and TCRdb holds only the in-frame ones, with some missing. The sample includes about 410,000 clones, around 89% seen only once; the top ten take about 1.4%. The sequenced sample was peripheral blood. The receptors were gathered from a middle-aged woman with COVID-19, enrolled during active disease.

V usage is TRBV6-6 and J usage is TRBJ1-5; D is perhaps TRBD1 (5 bases). The V gene's germline CDR1 is MNHNY and CDR2 SVGAGI (reference sequence). V lost 3 bases and J lost 9, with 18 bases in between. CDR3 size: 15 residues. CDR3 region: CASSYNRQSRGPQHF. The CDR3 bases are TGTGCCAGCAGTTATAACCGACAGTCACGAGGGCCCCAGCATTTT.

J is TRBJ1-4 and V is TRBV28; TRBD1 matches 8 bases. V shed 5 bases and J 7 bases; nucleotides not matched to a gene: 9. The germline V gene encodes CDR1 MDHEN and CDR2 SYDVKM. The CDR3 has 15 residues. The CDR3 DNA sequence: TGTGCCAGCAGTCGTAGGACAGGGATGGGTGAAAAACTGTTTTTT. This codes for CASSRRTGMGEKLFF.

This clone was recorded once. Other DNA variants within this sample encode the same CDR3. This sequence joins TRBV5-1 and TRBJ2-7; 9 positions match TRBD2. V dropped 3 bases and J dropped 0; count of bases not matched to a gene: 4. Germline CDR1 SGHRS, CDR2 YFSETQ. This CDR3 is 15 amino acids long. This CDR3 is CASSSLAGSSYEQYF. In DNA form, the CDR3 reads TGCGCCAGCAGCTCCCTAGCGGGAAGCTCCTACGAGCAGTACTTC.

V gene TRBV7-8 combines with J gene TRBJ2-1; 11 bases fit TRBD1. Trimming at V came to 1 base and at J to 5 bases, leaving 10 bases not matched to a gene. Germline CDR1 and CDR2: SGHVS and FQNEAQ. This CDR3 spans 18 amino acids. The DNA of the CDR3 is TGTGCCAGCAGCTTAGGGCTCCACGGGACAGGGGGAAACAATGAGCAGTTCTTC. It is translated as CASSLGLHGTGGNNEQFF.

This chain links TRBV21-1 with TRBJ2-7; the table's TRBD2 call for D was not verified on the DNA. TRBV21-1 is listed as a pseudogene. The CDR3 has 15 amino acids. CDR3 sequence reads: CASDLAGGPWYEQYF. CDR3 DNA: TGTGCCAGCGATCTAGCGGGAGGGCCATGGTACGAGCAGTACTTC.

The rearrangement links TRBV4-1 to TRBJ1-6; 10 bases are a match to TRBD1. Germline V gene sequence: CDR1 MGHRA, CDR2 YSYEKL. The CDR3 sequence is 15 residues long. With 1 base clipped from V and 14 bases from J, the junction kept 8 bases outside the gene matches. The CDR3 sequence is CASSQVQRDRGALHF. The DNA for the CDR3 is TGCGCCAGCAGCCAAGTCCAGAGGGACAGGGGTGCCCTCCACTTT.

This rearrangement joins TRBV29-1 to TRBJ1-2, with D maybe TRBD1 (5 bases). Trimming took 0 bases from V and 5 from J, leaving 13 bases between them. This CDR3 is 14 amino acids long. From germline, CDR1 is SQVTM and CDR2 ANQGSEA. CDR3 in DNA: TGCAGCGTTGAAGAGTGGGGGGGAGGATATGGCTACACCTTC. It encodes CSVEEWGGGYGYTF. Based on the CDR3 plus reference TRBV29-1 and TRBJ1-2, the full variable domain is SAVISQKPSRDICQRGTSLTIQCQVDSQVTMMFWYRQQPGQSLTLIATANQGSEATYESGFVIDKFPISRPNLTFSTLTVSNMSPEDSSIYLCSVEEWGGGYGYTFGSGTRLTVV.

This chain connects TRBV5-1 to TRBJ1-6, with a possible D match to TRBD1 (6 bases). The CDR3 covers 17 residues. CDR1 is SGHRS, CDR2 YFSETQ, per germline. Deletions cut 0 bases from V and 7 bases from J, with 17 bases between. The CDR3 here is CASSLAFSQGFNSPLHF. CDR3 sequence (DNA): TGCGCCAGCAGCTTGGCTTTCAGCCAGGGGTTCAATTCACCCCTCCACTTT.

The rearrangement uses TRBV12-3 or TRBV12-4 and TRBJ1-2, with 10 positions matching TRBD1. The CDR3 extends over 13 amino acids. With 7 bases clipped from V and 9 bases from J, the junction kept 8 bases outside the gene matches. The CDR3 sequence is CASKPGQGNSYTF. DNA for the CDR3: TGTGCCAGCAAACCGGGACAGGGGAATAGCTACACCTTC.

The J gene is TRBJ1-5, the V gene TRBV12-5; D remains unclear. V dropped 0 bases and J dropped 8 bases, with 11 bases sitting between them. Per germline, CDR1 LGHNT and CDR2 FRNRAP. The CDR3 covers 14 residues. CDR3 sequence (DNA): TGTGCTAGTGGTTTGGTACGGTCCGGGGAGCCCCAGCATTTT. It encodes CASGLVRSGEPQHF. Variable domain in full (rest from reference TRBV12-5 and TRBJ1-5): DARVTQTPRHKVTEMGQEVTMRCQPILGHNTVFWYRQTMMQGLELLAYFRNRAPLDDSGMPKDRFSAEMPDATLATLKIQPSEPRDSAVYFCASGLVRSGEPQHFGDGTRLSIL.

For this clone: Compared with germline, one end of the junction differs, possibly owing to a read error. J is TRBJ1-1 and V is TRBV19; D is perhaps TRBD1 (6 bases). The germline V gene has CDR1 LNHDA and CDR2 SQIVND (reference sequence). The CDR3 totals 14 residues. The CDR3 protein is CASSTVGTRSSGLF. The CDR3 bases are TGTGCCAGTAGTACCGTCGGGACACGGTCAAGTGGGCTCTTT. Using reference TRBV19 and TRBJ1-1 for the parts outside the CDR3, the full variable domain is DGGITQSPKYLFRKEGQNVTLSCEQNLNHDAMYWYRQDPGQGLRLIYYSQIVNDFQKGDIAEGYSVSREKKESFPLTVTSAQKNPTAFYLCASSTVGTRSSGLFGQGTRLTVV.

This clone came up once. V and J are TRBV5-4 and TRBJ2-2; D not certain. V was shortened by 3 bases and J by 1 base, with 4 bases between the two germline ends. The CDR3 runs 13 residues. CDR1 and CDR2 from the germline V gene are SGHNT and YYREEE (reference sequence). As DNA, the CDR3 is TGTGCCAGCAGCTCCAAGAACACCGGGGAGCTGTTTTTT. The encoded protein is CASSSKNTGELFF.

The CDR3 loop is CASSIPGNSPLHF. As DNA, the CDR3 is TGTGCCAGTAGTATACCCGGGAATTCACCCCTCCACTTT. The rearrangement links TRBV19 to TRBJ1-6, with D unclear. V shed 2 bases and J shed 7 bases, with 6 bases lying between them. CDR1 LNHDA and CDR2 SQIVND come from the germline V gene (reference sequence). This CDR3 is built from 13 residues.

This clone has only a few counts. This chain uses TRBV5-1 with TRBJ1-2, with D perhaps TRBD1 (6 bases). The germline V and J ends were trimmed by 5 bases and 0 bases, with 14 bases remaining between them. CDR1 and CDR2 (germline): SGHRS, YFSETQ. The CDR3 has 15 residues. The CDR3 DNA reads TGCGCCAGCAGGGCAGGGGAGAATTCTAACTATGGCTACACCTTC. Translation: CASRAGENSNYGYTF. The full variable domain, with the rest looked up from reference TRBV5-1 and TRBJ1-2, is KAGVTQTPRYLIKTRGQQVTLSCSPISGHRSVSWYQQTPGQGLQFLFEYFSETQRNKGNFPGRFSGRQFSNSRSEMNVSTLELGDSALYLCASRAGENSNYGYTFGSGTRLTVV.

The J gene is TRBJ2-2, the V gene TRBV12-5, with D maybe TRBD1 (6 bases). Trimming left V 3 bases short and J 6 bases short, with 14 bases between. The CDR3 is 15 amino acids. Germline V gene sequence: CDR1 LGHNT, CDR2 FRNRAP. The CDR3 spells CASGLLSTGPGELFF. DNA for the CDR3: TGTGCTAGTGGTTTACTCTCCACAGGGCCCGGGGAGCTGTTTTTT.

The gene calls are TRBV3-1 (or the pseudogene TRBV3-2) and TRBJ2-3, with TRBD2 matching 9 bases. The junction had 11 bases not matched to a gene; V was cut back by 4 bases and J by 3 bases. CDR3 size: 17 residues. Per the germline V gene, CDR1 is LGHDT and CDR2 is YNNKEL (reference sequence). The CDR3 here is CASSRWTSVEGTDTQYF. Here the CDR3 DNA reads TGTGCCAGCAGCCGTTGGACTAGCGTCGAAGGTACAGATACGCAGTATTTT.

The chain links TRBV19 to TRBJ1-1; possible D gene TRBD1, 5 bases. CDR3 length: 13 amino acids. Germline lookup yields CDR1 LNHDA and CDR2 SQIVND (reference sequence). Trimming left V 8 bases short and J 10 bases short, with 20 bases between. The CDR3 nucleotides are TGTGCCAGTTGCAGGGCGGGGCTTAGGGGAGCTTTCTTT. It translates to CASCRAGLRGAFF. Combining the CDR3 with reference TRBV19 and TRBJ1-1 gives the whole variable domain DGGITQSPKYLFRKEGQNVTLSCEQNLNHDAMYWYRQDPGQGLRLIYYSQIVNDFQKGDIAEGYSVSREKKESFPLTVTSAQKNPTAFYLCASCRAGLRGAFFGQGTRLTVV.

This rearrangement joins TRBV27 to TRBJ2-1; maybe TRBD2 (5 bases). V was shortened by 0 bases and J by 9 bases, with 21 bases between the two germline ends. The germline V gene encodes CDR1 MNHEY and CDR2 SMNVEV (reference sequence). The CDR3 spans 17 residues. CDR3 coding DNA: TGTGCCAGCAGTTTATCGGGTATGAGGGCCCCCGGAGTTGAGCAGTTCTTC. It encodes CASSLSGMRAPGVEQFF.